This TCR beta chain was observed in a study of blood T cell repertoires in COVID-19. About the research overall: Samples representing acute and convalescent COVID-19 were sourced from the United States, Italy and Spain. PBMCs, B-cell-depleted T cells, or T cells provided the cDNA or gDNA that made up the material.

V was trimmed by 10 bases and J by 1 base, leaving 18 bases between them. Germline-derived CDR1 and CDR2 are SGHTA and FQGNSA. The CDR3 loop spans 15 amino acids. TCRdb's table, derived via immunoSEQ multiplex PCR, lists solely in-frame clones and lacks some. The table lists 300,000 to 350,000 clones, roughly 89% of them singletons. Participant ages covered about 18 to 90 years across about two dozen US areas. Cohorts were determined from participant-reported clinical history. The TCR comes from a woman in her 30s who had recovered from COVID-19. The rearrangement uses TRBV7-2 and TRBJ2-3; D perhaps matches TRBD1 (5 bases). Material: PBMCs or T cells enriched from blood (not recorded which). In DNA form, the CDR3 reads TGTGCCACCCAAGCCTGGACACCCCGCACAGATACGCAGTATTTT. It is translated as CATQAWTPRTDTQYF.